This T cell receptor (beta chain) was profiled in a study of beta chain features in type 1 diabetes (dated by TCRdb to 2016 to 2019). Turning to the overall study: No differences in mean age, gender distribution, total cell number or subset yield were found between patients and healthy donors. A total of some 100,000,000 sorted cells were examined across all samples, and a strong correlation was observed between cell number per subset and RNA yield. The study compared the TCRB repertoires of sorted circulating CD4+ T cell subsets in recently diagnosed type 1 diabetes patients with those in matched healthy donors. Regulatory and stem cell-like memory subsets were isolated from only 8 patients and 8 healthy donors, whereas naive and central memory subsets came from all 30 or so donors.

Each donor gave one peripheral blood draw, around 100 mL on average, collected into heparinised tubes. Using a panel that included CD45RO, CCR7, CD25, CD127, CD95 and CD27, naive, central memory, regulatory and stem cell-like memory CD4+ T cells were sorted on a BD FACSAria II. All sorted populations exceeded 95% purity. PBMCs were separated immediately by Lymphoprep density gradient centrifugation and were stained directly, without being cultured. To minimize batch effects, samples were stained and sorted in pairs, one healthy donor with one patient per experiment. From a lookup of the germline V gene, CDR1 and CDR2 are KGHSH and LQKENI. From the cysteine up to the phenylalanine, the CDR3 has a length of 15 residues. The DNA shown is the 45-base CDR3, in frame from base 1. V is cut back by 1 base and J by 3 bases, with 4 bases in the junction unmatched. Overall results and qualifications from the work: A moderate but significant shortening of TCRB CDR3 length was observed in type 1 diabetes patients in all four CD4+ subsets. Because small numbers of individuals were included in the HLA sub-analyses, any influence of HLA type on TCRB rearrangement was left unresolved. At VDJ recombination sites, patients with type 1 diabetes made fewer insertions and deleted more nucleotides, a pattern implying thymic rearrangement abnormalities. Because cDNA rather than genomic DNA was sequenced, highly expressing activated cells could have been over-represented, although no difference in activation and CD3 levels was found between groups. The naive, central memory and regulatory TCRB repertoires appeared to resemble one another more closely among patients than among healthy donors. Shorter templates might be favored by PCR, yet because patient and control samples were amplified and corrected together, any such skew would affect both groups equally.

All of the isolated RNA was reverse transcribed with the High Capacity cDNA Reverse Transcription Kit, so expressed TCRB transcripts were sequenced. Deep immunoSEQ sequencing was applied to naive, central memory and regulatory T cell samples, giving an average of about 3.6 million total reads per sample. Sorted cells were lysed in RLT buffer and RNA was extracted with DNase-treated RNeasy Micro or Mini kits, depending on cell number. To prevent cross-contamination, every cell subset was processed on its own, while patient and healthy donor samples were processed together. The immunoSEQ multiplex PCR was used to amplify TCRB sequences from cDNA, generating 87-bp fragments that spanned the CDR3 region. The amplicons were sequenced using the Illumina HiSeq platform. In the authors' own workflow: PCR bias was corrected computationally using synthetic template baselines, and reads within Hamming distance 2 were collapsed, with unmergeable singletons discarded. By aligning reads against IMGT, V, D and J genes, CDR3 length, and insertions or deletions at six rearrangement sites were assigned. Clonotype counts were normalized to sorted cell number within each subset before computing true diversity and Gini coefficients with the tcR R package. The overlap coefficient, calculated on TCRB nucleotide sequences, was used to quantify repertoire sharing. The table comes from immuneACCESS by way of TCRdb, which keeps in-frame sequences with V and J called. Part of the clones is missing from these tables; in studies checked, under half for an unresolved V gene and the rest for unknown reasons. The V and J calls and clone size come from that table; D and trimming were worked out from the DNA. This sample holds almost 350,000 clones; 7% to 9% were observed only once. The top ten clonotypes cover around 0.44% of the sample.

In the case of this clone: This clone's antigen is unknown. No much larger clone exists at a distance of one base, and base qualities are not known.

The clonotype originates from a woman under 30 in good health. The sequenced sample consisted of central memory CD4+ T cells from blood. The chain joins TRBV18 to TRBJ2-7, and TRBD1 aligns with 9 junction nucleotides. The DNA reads TGTGCCAGCTCACCACGGACAGGGGCTTTCTACGAGCAGTACTTC. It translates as CASSPRTGAFYEQYF.